The 22 T cell receptor beta chains presented below share a single source sample, sequenced in a study of OX40 agonist ivuxolimab in advanced cancers. Libraries were built with the immunoSEQ multiplex PCR assay. TCRdb stores this immuneACCESS table with in-frame sequences only. Part of the clones is absent; in the studies checked, under half of the shortfall reflects unresolved V genes, and no reason is known for the rest. The sample table shows some 100,000 clones, and roughly 90% are seen once. Just under 0.8% of the sample is taken by the ten largest. The sample was CD4+ or CD8+ T cells sorted from blood, taken in a trial of the OX40 agonist ivuxolimab. The receptors stem from an adult with an advanced solid tumor such as melanoma, head and neck, liver or kidney cancer.

The chain couples TRBV27 to TRBJ1-2, with a possible D match to TRBD1 (5 bases). V shed 8 bases and J shed 7 bases, with 23 bases lying between them. Looked up from germline, CDR1 is MNHEY and CDR2 is SMNVEV (reference sequence). This CDR3 is built from 15 residues. Written as DNA, the CDR3 is TGTGCCAGCTTGAGCGCAATGGGGGTCTTGAGTGGCTACACCTTC. It encodes CASLSAMGVLSGYTF.

The chain carries TRBV6-5 and TRBJ2-7; 10 nucleotides match TRBD2. The CDR3 is made up of 14 amino acids. The germline V gene has CDR1 MNHEY and CDR2 SVGAGI. The junction had 5 bases not matched to a gene; V was cut back by 6 bases and J by 3 bases. The CDR3 DNA sequence: TGTGCCAGCAGCCCTAGCGGGGGTGTCTACGAGCAGTACTTC. This sequence encodes CASSPSGGVYEQYF.

Comments on this clone: The identical CDR3 is also encoded by other nucleotide sequences in the sample. V is TRBV7-2 and J is TRBJ1-4, with TRBD1 matching over 9 bases. This CDR3 contains 14 residues. Losses at the gene ends were 4 bases for V and 7 bases for J; bases not matched to a gene: 4. Germline CDR1 is SGHTA and CDR2 is FQGNSA. The CDR3 DNA follows: TGTGCCAGCAGCTCGGGACAGGGAGGTGAAAAACTGTTTTTT. Translating it yields CASSSGQGGEKLFF.

CDR3 amino acids: CASAHSYEQYF. CDR3 coding DNA: TGTGCCAGCGCGCACTCCTACGAGCAGTACTTC. The genes are TRBV2 and TRBJ2-7; D is ambiguous. Trimming removed 8 bases from V and 0 bases from J, with 5 bases in between. This CDR3 is 11 amino acids long. Germline V gene data show CDR1 as SNHLY and CDR2 as FYNNEI.

This clone has a handful of counts. This sequence joins TRBV28 and TRBJ1-5, with TRBD1 as a possible D gene (5 bases). The CDR3 covers 13 residues. Germline V gene data show CDR1 as MDHEN and CDR2 as SYDVKM. V gave up 6 bases and J gave up 3 bases, with 9 bases separating them. In DNA form, the CDR3 reads TGTGCCAGCAGGGAGGGGTACAATCAGCCCCAGCATTTT. This gives the protein CASREGYNQPQHF.

The chain recombines TRBV6-5 with TRBJ1-5; D gene uncertain. The germline gives CDR1 MNHEY, CDR2 SVGAGI. Trimming took off 6 bases at V and 6 bases at J, with 12 bases between the two ends. The CDR3 is made up of 13 amino acids. CDR3 DNA sequence: TGTGCCAGCAGGAAGAAGGGTAGTCAGCCCCAGCATTTT. Translating it yields CASRKKGSQPQHF.

This sequence joins TRBV30 and TRBJ1-2, with a tentative D call TRBD1 (5 bases). This CDR3 region has 13 residues. V was clipped by 2 bases and J by 8 bases, with 15 bases between them. The V gene's germline CDR1 is GTSNPN and CDR2 SVGIG (reference sequence). DNA for the CDR3: TGTGCCTGGAGTCTAGATGGGCAGGGAGGCTACACCTTC. This gives the protein CAWSLDGQGGYTF.

V usage is TRBV5-1 and J usage is TRBJ1-2; 9 bases fit TRBD1. The CDR3 extends over 16 amino acids. Per germline, CDR1 SGHRS and CDR2 YFSETQ. J gave up 6 bases and V 4 bases, and 13 bases lay outside the gene matches. CDR3 region: CASSLTGGAVRNGYTF. DNA for the CDR3: TGCGCCAGCAGCCTTACAGGGGGCGCGGTAAGGAATGGCTACACCTTC.

The V and J genes are TRBV18 and TRBJ1-5; 7 bases map to TRBD1. Germline V gene data show CDR1 as KGHSH and CDR2 as LQKENI. CDR3 length: 15 residues. J lost 2 bases, V lost 1 base, and 2 bases had no gene match. The CDR3 coding sequence is TGTGCCAGCTCACCACTAGGGACAGGCAATCAGCCCCAGCATTTT. Its translation: CASSPLGTGNQPQHF.

The chain recombines TRBV7-2 with TRBJ1-6; D may be TRBD1 (5 bases). Trimming took off 10 bases at V and 7 bases at J, with 20 bases between the two ends. The CDR3 is made up of 15 amino acids. CDR1 is SGHTA, CDR2 FQGNSA, per germline. CDR3 coding DNA: TGTGCCACCCGAGCCCGGGGCAGGACAAATTCACCCCTCCACTTT. Translated: CATRARGRTNSPLHF. The whole variable domain, filled in from reference TRBV7-2 and TRBJ1-6, reads GAGVSQSPSNKVTEKGKDVELRCDPISGHTALYWYRQSLGQGLEFLIYFQGNSAPDKSGLPSDRFSAERTGGSVSTLTIQRTQQEDSAVYLCATRARGRTNSPLHFGNGTRLTVT.

This chain links TRBV7-2 with TRBJ1-5; D is ambiguous. Trimming took off 8 bases at V and 2 bases at J, with 16 bases between the two ends. The CDR3 consists of 15 residues. Looked up from germline, CDR1 is SGHTA and CDR2 is FQGNSA. CDR3 coding DNA: TGTGCCAGCGGTCCATCTTTCGGCCGCAATCAGCCCCAGCATTTT. Residues: CASGPSFGRNQPQHF.

The chain couples TRBV5-1 to TRBJ1-1, with 8 bases lining up with TRBD1. This CDR3 contains 16 residues. CDR1 is SGHRS, CDR2 YFSETQ, per germline. Trimming took 0 bases from V and 2 from J; bases not matched to a gene: 6. CDR3 DNA sequence: TGCGCCAGCAGCTTGGCCGGGACAGGACGAAACACTGAAGCTTTCTTT. Encoded protein: CASSLAGTGRNTEAFF.

This clone was counted a single time. The chain recombines TRBV30 with TRBJ1-2; 7 nucleotides match TRBD1. Looked up from germline, CDR1 is GTSNPN and CDR2 is SVGIG (reference sequence). V gave up 4 bases and J gave up 2 bases; unmatched junction bases: 13. The CDR3 length is 16 residues. CDR3 loop: CAWKQAGQLENYGYTF. DNA of the CDR3: TGTGCCTGGAAACAAGCGGGACAGTTAGAAAACTATGGCTACACCTTC. The whole variable domain, filled in from reference TRBV30 and TRBJ1-2, reads SQTIHQWPATLVQPVGSPLSLECTVEGTSNPNLYWYRQAAGRGLQLLFYSVGIGQISSEVPQNLSASRPQDRQFILSSKKLLLSDSGFYLCAWKQAGQLENYGYTFGSGTRLTVV.

The CDR3 is CASSSNPQQTIYF. The CDR3 DNA reads TGTGCCAGCAGTTCTAATCCCCAGCAGACCATATATTTT. This chain connects TRBV28 to TRBJ1-3, with D unclear. The CDR3 extends over 13 amino acids. V was clipped by 4 bases and J by 10 bases, with 14 bases between them. Germline loops: CDR1 MDHEN, CDR2 SYDVKM.

This sequence joins TRBV5-5 and TRBJ2-7; the D gene could be TRBD1 or TRBD2 (5 bases each). Trimming pared 4 bases from V and 6 bases from J, leaving 20 bases between. There are 15 residues in the CDR3. The germline gives CDR1 SGHKS, CDR2 YYEKEE (reference sequence). The CDR3 sequence is CASSPGVGERGEQYF. The CDR3 region has the DNA TGTGCCAGCAGCCCTGGTGTGGGTGAGAGGGGCGAGCAGTACTTC.

The chain has TRBV30 and TRBJ1-5; D not certain. Trimming shortened V by 2 bases and J by 6 bases, and 5 bases separated the two germline ends. The CDR3 length is 11 residues. Germline loops: CDR1 GTSNPN, CDR2 SVGIG (reference sequence). The CDR3 loop is CAWSRGQPQHF. Here the CDR3 DNA reads TGTGCCTGGAGTCGGGGTCAGCCCCAGCATTTT.

The chain combines TRBV2 with TRBJ2-7; 7 bases map to TRBD1. With V trimmed by 4 bases and J by 5 bases, 11 bases remained unmatched. Germline CDR1 reads SNHLY; CDR2 reads FYNNEI. This CDR3 is 15 amino acids long. The CDR3, as DNA: TGTGCCAGCAGTGCTAGCAGGGGGATTAGGAACGAGCAGTACTTC. Amino acids: CASSASRGIRNEQYF.

The genes are TRBV6-5 and TRBJ2-7; perhaps TRBD1 as D (6 bases). The CDR3 is 14 residues long. V lost 5 bases, J lost 0 bases, and 11 bases lay in between. CDR1 MNHEY and CDR2 SVGAGI come from the germline V gene. CDR3 in amino acids: CASSVRGFSYEQYF. CDR3 coding DNA: TGTGCCAGCAGTGTAAGGGGGTTCTCCTACGAGCAGTACTTC.

The chain is built from TRBV2 and TRBJ2-1; 9 positions match TRBD1. The CDR3 spans 16 residues. V dropped 7 bases and J dropped 10; count of bases not matched to a gene: 17. Per the germline V gene, CDR1 is SNHLY and CDR2 is FYNNEI. CDR3 in DNA: TGTGCCAGCACCCAAGAAGTGGGACAGGGTACTGGAGAGCAGTTCTTC. Translating it yields CASTQEVGQGTGEQFF.

V usage is TRBV7-2 and J usage is TRBJ2-7; D gene unclear. Deletions cut 4 bases from V and 4 bases from J, with 8 bases between. In germline, CDR1 is SGHTA, CDR2 FQGNSA. This CDR3 has 12 amino acids. CDR3 sequence: CASSSGLYEQYF. The CDR3 nucleotides are TGTGCCAGCAGCTCCGGGTTGTACGAGCAGTACTTC.

The chain joins TRBV10-3 to TRBJ2-5; no reliable D call. The CDR3 sequence is 13 residues long. The germline V gene encodes CDR1 ENHRY and CDR2 SYGVKD. Trimming took 3 bases from V and 2 from J, leaving 7 bases between them. The CDR3 DNA reads TGTGCCATCAGTGATCCTAGGCAAGAGACCCAGTACTTC. The encoded protein is CAISDPRQETQYF.

The V gene is TRBV4-3, the J gene TRBJ2-6; a possible D gene is TRBD2 (5 bases). Trimming removed 2 bases from V and 0 bases from J, with 23 bases in between. This CDR3 has 21 amino acids. Germline CDR1 LGHNA, CDR2 YSLEER. The CDR3 is CASSQNFPPGFLSSGANVLTF. In DNA, the CDR3 is TGCGCCAGCAGCCAAAACTTTCCCCCGGGGTTTCTTAGCTCTGGGGCCAACGTCCTGACTTTC.